This T cell receptor (beta chain) was sequenced in a study of prognosis after radiotherapy for stage I lung cancer. About the study: In 3 to 5 fractions, radiotherapy was administered as SBRT with a biologically effective dose of at least 100 Gy.

This clonotype has at least ten counts. Genomic DNA provided the template from which TCR beta CDR3 was amplified by two-round multiplex PCR. First-round PCR, the initial amplification, used primers specific to each TRBV and TRBJ gene. From the multiplex PCR reads, TCRdb called clonotypes with MiXCR, one entry per CDR3 protein. The sample has around 29,000 distinct CDR3 sequences, roughly 46% seen once; the top ten hold 15%. This sequence was found in a donor over 45 with non-small cell lung cancer. The material was PBMCs, obtained before or after stereotactic body radiation therapy (not recorded which).

The CDR3 coding sequence is TGTGCCAGCAGTATTCGTTTGAGCTCCTACGAGCAGTACTTC. It encodes CASSIRLSSYEQYF. The rearrangement uses TRBV27 and TRBJ2-7; D call uncertain. Trimming shortened V by 5 bases and J by 0 bases, and 11 bases separated the two germline ends. The CDR3 runs to 14 residues. Germline loops: CDR1 MNHEY, CDR2 SMNVEV (reference sequence).